The TCR beta chain under discussion was sequenced for a study of graft-versus-host responses after intestinal transplantation. The protocol was immunoSEQ multiplex PCR, while the TCRdb copy is restricted to in-frame clones and leaves out a portion. The profile shows 120,000 or so clones, 90% to 95% of them singletons. A word on this clone: Antigen specificity is unknown.

The sequence derives from a human donor who received an intestinal transplant. This specimen consisted of unstimulated CD8+ T cells sorted from spleen or lymph node cells, obtained before intestinal transplant.

The CDR3 loop is CASSIPDRGRDQPQHF. The CDR3 DNA sequence: TGTGCCAGTAGTATCCCGGACAGGGGGCGGGATCAGCCCCAGCATTTT. This sequence joins TRBV19 and TRBJ1-5; 11 bases line up with TRBD1. V was pared by 3 bases and J by 5 bases, with 6 bases of the junction left unmatched. CDR1 and CDR2 from the germline V gene are LNHDA and SQIVND (reference sequence). The CDR3 sequence is 16 residues long.